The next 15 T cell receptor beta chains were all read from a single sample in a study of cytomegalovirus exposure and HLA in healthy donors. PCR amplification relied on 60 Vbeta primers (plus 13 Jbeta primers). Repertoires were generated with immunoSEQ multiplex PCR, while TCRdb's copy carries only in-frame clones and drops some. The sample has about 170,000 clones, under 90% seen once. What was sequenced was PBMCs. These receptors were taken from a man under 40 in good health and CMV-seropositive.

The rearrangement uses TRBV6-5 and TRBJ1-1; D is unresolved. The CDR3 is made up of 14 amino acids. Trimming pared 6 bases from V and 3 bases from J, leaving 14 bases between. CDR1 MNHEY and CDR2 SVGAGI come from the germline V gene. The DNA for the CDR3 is TGTGCCAGCAGACAGAGCCTCTTGGACACTGAAGCTTTCTTT. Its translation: CASRQSLLDTEAFF.

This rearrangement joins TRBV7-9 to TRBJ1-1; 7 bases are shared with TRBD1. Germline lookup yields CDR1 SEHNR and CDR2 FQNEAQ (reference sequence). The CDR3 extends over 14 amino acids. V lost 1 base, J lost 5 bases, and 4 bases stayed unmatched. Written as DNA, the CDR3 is TGTGCCAGCAGCTTAGGCCAGGGGGAGACTGAAGCTTTCTTT. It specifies CASSLGQGETEAFF. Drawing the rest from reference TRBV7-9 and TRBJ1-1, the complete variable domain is DTGVSQNPRHKITKRGQNVTFRCDPISEHNRLYWYRQTLGQGPEFLTYFQNEAQLEKSRLLSDRFSAERPKGSFSTLEIQRTEQGDSAMYLCASSLGQGETEAFFGQGTRLTVV.

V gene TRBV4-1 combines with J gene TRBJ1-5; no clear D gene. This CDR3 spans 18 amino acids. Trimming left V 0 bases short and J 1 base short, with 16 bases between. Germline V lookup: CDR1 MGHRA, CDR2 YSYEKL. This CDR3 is CASSQESKPGWSNQPQHF. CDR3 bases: TGCGCCAGCAGCCAAGAGTCAAAGCCGGGGTGGAGCAATCAGCCCCAGCATTTT.

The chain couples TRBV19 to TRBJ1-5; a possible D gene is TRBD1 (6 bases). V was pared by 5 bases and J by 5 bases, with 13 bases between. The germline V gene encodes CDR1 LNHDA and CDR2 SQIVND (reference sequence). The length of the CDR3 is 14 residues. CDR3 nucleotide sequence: TGTGCCAGTAGTCCCCAACAGGGTGATCAGCCCCAGCATTTT. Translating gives CASSPQQGDQPQHF.

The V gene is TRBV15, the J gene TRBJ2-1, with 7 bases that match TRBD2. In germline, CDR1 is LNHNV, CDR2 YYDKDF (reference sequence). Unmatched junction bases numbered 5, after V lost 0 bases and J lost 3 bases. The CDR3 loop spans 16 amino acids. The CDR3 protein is CATSRDGGSIYNEQFF. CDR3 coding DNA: TGTGCCACCAGCAGAGATGGCGGGAGCATCTACAATGAGCAGTTCTTC.

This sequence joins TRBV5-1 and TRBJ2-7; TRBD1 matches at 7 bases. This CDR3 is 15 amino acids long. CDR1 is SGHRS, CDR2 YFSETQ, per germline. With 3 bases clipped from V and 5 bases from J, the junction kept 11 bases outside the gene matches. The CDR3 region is CASSSKDRGRDEQYF. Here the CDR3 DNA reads TGCGCCAGCAGCTCCAAAGATAGGGGGCGGGACGAGCAGTACTTC. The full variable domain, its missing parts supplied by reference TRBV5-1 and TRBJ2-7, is KAGVTQTPRYLIKTRGQQVTLSCSPISGHRSVSWYQQTPGQGLQFLFEYFSETQRNKGNFPGRFSGRQFSNSRSEMNVSTLELGDSALYLCASSSKDRGRDEQYFGPGTRLTVT.

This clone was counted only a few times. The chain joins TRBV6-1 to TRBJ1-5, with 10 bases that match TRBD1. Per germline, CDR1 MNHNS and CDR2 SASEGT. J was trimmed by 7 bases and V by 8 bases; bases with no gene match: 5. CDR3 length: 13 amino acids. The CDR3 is CASERQGAQPQHF. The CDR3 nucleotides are TGTGCCAGCGAAAGACAGGGGGCCCAGCCCCAGCATTTT.

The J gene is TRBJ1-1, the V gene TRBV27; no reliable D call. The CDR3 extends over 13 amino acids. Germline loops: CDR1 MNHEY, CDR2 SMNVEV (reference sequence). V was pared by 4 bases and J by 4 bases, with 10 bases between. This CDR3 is CASSSSPGTEAFF. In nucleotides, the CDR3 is TGTGCCAGCAGTTCCTCACCGGGCACTGAAGCTTTCTTT.

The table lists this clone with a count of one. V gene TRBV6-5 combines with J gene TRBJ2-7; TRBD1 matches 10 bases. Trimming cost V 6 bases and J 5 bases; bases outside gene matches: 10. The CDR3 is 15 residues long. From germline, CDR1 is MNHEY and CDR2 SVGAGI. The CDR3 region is CASRRVGQGFHEQYF. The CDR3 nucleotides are TGTGCCAGCAGGAGAGTGGGACAGGGGTTCCACGAGCAGTACTTC.

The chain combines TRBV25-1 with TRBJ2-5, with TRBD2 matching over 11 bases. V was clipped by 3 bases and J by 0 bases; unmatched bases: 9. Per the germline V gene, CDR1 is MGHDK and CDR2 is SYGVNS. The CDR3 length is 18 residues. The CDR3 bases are TGTGCCAGCAGTGATTTCCCTAGCGGGGGGCCGTACCAAGAGACCCAGTACTTC. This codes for CASSDFPSGGPYQETQYF.

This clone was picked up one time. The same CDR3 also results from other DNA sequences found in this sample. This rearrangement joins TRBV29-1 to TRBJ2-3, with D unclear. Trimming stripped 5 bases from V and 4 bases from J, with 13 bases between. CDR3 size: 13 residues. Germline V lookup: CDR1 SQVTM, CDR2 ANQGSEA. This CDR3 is CSVLGRLADTQYF. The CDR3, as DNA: TGCAGCGTTTTGGGCCGTCTCGCAGATACGCAGTATTTT.

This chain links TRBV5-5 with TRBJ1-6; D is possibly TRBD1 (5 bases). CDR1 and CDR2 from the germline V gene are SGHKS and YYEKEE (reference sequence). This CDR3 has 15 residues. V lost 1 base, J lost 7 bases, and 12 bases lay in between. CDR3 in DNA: TGTGCCAGCAGCTTGTTGGGGGGTGGGAATTCACCCCTCCACTTT. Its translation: CASSLLGGGNSPLHF.

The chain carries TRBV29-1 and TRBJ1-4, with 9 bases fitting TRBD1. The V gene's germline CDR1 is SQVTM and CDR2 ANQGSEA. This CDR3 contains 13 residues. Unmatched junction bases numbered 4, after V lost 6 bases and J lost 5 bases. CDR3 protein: CSVGDRVNEKLFF. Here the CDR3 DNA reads TGCAGCGTGGGGGACAGGGTAAATGAAAAACTGTTTTTT.

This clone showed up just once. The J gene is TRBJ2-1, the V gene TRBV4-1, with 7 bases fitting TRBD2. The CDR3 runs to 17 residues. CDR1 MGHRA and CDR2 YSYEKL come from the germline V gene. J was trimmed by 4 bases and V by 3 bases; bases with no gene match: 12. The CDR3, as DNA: TGCGCCAGCAGCCAGACCCCCCTAGCGGTCGGGTACAATGAGCAGTTCTTC. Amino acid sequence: CASSQTPLAVGYNEQFF.

The CDR3 DNA follows: TGTGCCAGCGGGGGACAGGGGGCGGCTGGAAACACCATATATTTT. This translates into CASGGQGAAGNTIYF. The rearrangement joins TRBV9 to TRBJ1-3, with 12 bases lining up with TRBD1. Per the germline V gene, CDR1 is SGDLS and CDR2 is YYNGEE. This CDR3 region has 15 residues. V dropped 7 bases and J dropped 2; count of bases not matched to a gene: 4.